A single sample gave rise to the 14 T cell receptor beta chains below, sequenced in a study of control samples from healthy donors and cancer patients. The repertoire was sequenced with immunoSEQ multiplex PCR; TCRdb's copy has only in-frame clones and lacks some. The sample includes under 70,000 clones, about nine tenths seen only once; the top ten take more than 12%. Specimen: PBMCs. These TCRs come from a man aged 55 to 70 with head and neck cancer.

This clone was observed a single time. The chain recombines TRBV27 with TRBJ1-5; 9 positions agree with TRBD1. The length of the CDR3 is 15 residues. Germline CDR1 MNHEY, CDR2 SMNVEV (reference sequence). The junction had 3 bases not matched to a gene; V was cut back by 2 bases and J by 4 bases. The CDR3 DNA sequence: TGTGCCAGCAGTTTAAATGGACAGGGGAATCAGCCCCAGCATTTT. Residues: CASSLNGQGNQPQHF.

V gene TRBV7-9 combines with J gene TRBJ2-5; TRBD1 or TRBD2 may be the D gene (5 bases each). The CDR3 runs 15 residues. In germline, CDR1 is SEHNR, CDR2 FQNEAQ (reference sequence). V gave up 5 bases and J gave up 5 bases, with 18 bases separating them. This chain's CDR3 is CASSLGPIKGETQYF. The CDR3 DNA reads as TGTGCCAGCAGCCTGGGACCAATTAAGGGGGAGACCCAGTACTTC.

This chain uses TRBV6-1 with TRBJ1-2; D is uncertain. V dropped 1 base and J dropped 0 bases, with 3 bases sitting between them. Germline-derived CDR1 and CDR2 are MNHNS and SASEGT. This CDR3 region has 13 residues. CDR3 nucleotides: TGTGCCAGCAGTGAAGGGCCTAACTATGGCTACACCTTC. Amino acid sequence: CASSEGPNYGYTF.

The chain recombines TRBV2 with TRBJ1-3; D is unclear. The CDR3 is 18 amino acids. CDR1 and CDR2 from the germline V gene are SNHLY and FYNNEI. V lost 2 bases and J lost 5, with 22 bases in between. The DNA of the CDR3 is TGTGCCAGCAGTGAAAACGTGCTCTTCCCAGCCTTTAGAAACACCATATATTTT. Amino acids: CASSENVLFPAFRNTIYF.

J is TRBJ1-4 and V is TRBV15; perhaps TRBD1 as D (6 bases). Trimming took 0 bases from V and 8 from J, leaving 16 bases between them. The CDR3 is 16 amino acids. Germline-derived CDR1 and CDR2 are LNHNV and YYDKDF (reference sequence). The DNA of the CDR3 is TGTGCCACCAGCAGAGATCTCAACAGGGTTTCCGAAAAACTGTTTTTT. This translates into CATSRDLNRVSEKLFF.

J is TRBJ2-5 and V is TRBV21-1; the table's TRBD1 call for D was not verified on the DNA. TRBV21-1 is classified as a pseudogene. There are 17 residues in the CDR3. The chain's CDR3 is CASSKEEFGTGGETQYF. Here the CDR3 DNA reads TGTGCCAGCAGCAAAGAAGAATTTGGGACAGGGGGCGAGACCCAGTACTTC.

The V call is TRBV7-9, the J call TRBJ1-5; no definite D call. The CDR3 is 16 amino acids. From germline, CDR1 is SEHNR and CDR2 FQNEAQ (reference sequence). The V and J ends lost 0 bases and 0 bases respectively, with 9 bases between them. CDR3 residues: CASSLAYVDSNQPQHF. The CDR3 DNA sequence: TGTGCCAGCAGCTTAGCGTACGTAGATAGCAATCAGCCCCAGCATTTT.

This clone occurred a few times. The rearrangement uses TRBV4-2 and TRBJ1-1, with D uncertain. V dropped 1 base and J dropped 7 bases, with 22 bases sitting between them. Germline V gene data show CDR1 as LGHNA and CDR2 as YNFKEQ. The CDR3 spans 17 residues. The CDR3 region is CASSQVLLVNLWDEAFF. The CDR3 nucleotides are TGTGCCAGCAGCCAAGTTCTACTCGTAAACTTGTGGGATGAAGCTTTCTTT.

This chain links TRBV7-3 with TRBJ2-1; 8 bases match TRBD2. Germline values: CDR1 SGHTA, CDR2 FQGTGA. V lost 6 bases, J lost 7 bases, and 14 bases stayed unmatched. This CDR3 has 16 residues. CDR3 amino acids: CASSISLAGPQNEQFF. The CDR3 DNA follows: TGTGCCAGCAGTATCTCCCTAGCGGGCCCCCAGAATGAGCAGTTCTTC.

This chain joins TRBV5-5 and TRBJ1-1; D gene uncertain. V dropped 5 bases and J dropped 0 bases, with 8 bases sitting between them. Germline CDR1 is SGHKS and CDR2 is YYEKEE (reference sequence). This CDR3 contains 13 residues. The CDR3 here is CASRMDLNTEAFF. As DNA, the CDR3 is TGTGCCAGCAGAATGGACCTGAACACTGAAGCTTTCTTT.

The V gene is TRBV6-5, the J gene TRBJ1-5, with TRBD1 matching 9 bases. This CDR3 comprises 15 residues. CDR1 is MNHEY, CDR2 SVGAGI, per germline. The junction had 6 bases not matched to a gene; V was cut back by 0 bases and J by 9 bases. The CDR3 nucleotides read TGTGCCAGCAGTTACTCGCGGACAGGGGATGTGCCCCAGCATTTT. Translation gives CASSYSRTGDVPQHF.

The chain recombines TRBV11-2 with TRBJ2-1; 10 bases are shared with TRBD2. The trim removed 5 bases at V and 7 bases at J, leaving 14 bases unmatched. The CDR3 is made up of 17 amino acids. Germline lookup yields CDR1 SGHAT and CDR2 FQNNGV. The CDR3 DNA sequence: TGTGCCAGCAGCCCGCACCGGGACCTAGCGGGAGAGAATGAGCAGTTCTTC. This encodes CASSPHRDLAGENEQFF. The full variable domain, rest sourced from reference TRBV11-2 and TRBJ2-1, is EAGVAQSPRYKIIEKRQSVAFWCNPISGHATLYWYQQILGQGPKLLIQFQNNGVVDDSQLPKDRFSAERLKGVDSTLKIQPAKLEDSAVYLCASSPHRDLAGENEQFFGPGTRLTVL.

The V call is TRBV27, the J call TRBJ1-5; 9 bases align to TRBD1. The V gene end was trimmed by 4 bases and the J gene end by 7 bases; junction bases not matched to a gene: 2. This CDR3 has 13 residues. Germline V gene data show CDR1 as MNHEY and CDR2 as SMNVEV (reference sequence). The CDR3: CASSWDRDQPQHF. CDR3 DNA sequence: TGTGCCAGCAGTTGGGACAGGGACCAGCCCCAGCATTTT.

The genes are TRBV15 and TRBJ2-7, with D possibly being TRBD1 (5 bases). Between the trimmed V and J ends, which lost 0 bases and 2 bases, there was a span of 11 bases. CDR1 LNHNV and CDR2 YYDKDF come from the germline V gene (reference sequence). The CDR3 runs 15 residues. The CDR3, as DNA: TGTGCCACCAGCAGAGACAGGGTCAGAGCCTACGAGCAGTACTTC. It yields the protein CATSRDRVRAYEQYF.